This T cell receptor beta chain came from a study of T cells after yellow fever vaccination. As TCR cDNA was made by 5'RACE template switching, a universal primer site and UMIs were added. TCRdb reanalysed the 5' RACE reads using MiXCR and keeps one entry per CDR3 protein. The sample shows 150,000 to 200,000 distinct CDR3 sequences, approximately 6.2% of them seen only once. The CDR3 is 13 amino acids. Between the trimmed V and J ends, which lost 5 bases and 3 bases, there was a span of 10 bases. Regarding this clonotype: What it binds is not known.

General study results and limits: Clonotype sharing between CD4 and CD8 compartments was small. The booster saw the reappearance of most primary-vaccination clones (nearly 98% CD4, less than 90% CD8).

The receptor's source is a man between 18 and 29 years old who received the YFV17D yellow fever vaccine. The chain joins TRBV12-3 or TRBV12-4 to TRBJ1-1, with unresolved D. Sequenced here: CD4+ T cells sorted from PBMCs, sampled on the day of the first yellow fever vaccination. The CDR3 loop is CASSPTTDTEAFF. DNA for the CDR3: TGTGCCAGCAGTCCCACAACAGACACTGAAGCTTTCTTT.